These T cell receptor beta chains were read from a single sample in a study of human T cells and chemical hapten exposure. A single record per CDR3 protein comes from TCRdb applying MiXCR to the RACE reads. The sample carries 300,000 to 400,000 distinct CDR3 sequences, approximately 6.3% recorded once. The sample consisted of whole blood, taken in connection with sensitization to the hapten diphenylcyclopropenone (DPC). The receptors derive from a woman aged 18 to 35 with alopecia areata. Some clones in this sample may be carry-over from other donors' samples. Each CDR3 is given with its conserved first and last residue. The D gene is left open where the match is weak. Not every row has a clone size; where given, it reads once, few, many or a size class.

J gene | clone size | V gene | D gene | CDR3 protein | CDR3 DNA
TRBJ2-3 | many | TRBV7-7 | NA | CASSRGGHTDTQYF | TGTGCTAGCAGCCGCGGGGGCCACACAGATACGCAGTATTTT
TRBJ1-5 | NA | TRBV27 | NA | CASSLRSSGGNQPQHF | TGTGCCAGCAGTCTTAGGTCCTCCGGGGGTAATCAGCCCCAGCATTTT
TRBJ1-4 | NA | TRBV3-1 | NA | CASSPPGFEEKLFF | TGTGCCAGCAGCCCCCCGGGTTTTGAGGAAAAACTGTTTTTT
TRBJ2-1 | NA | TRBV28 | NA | CASSPNIVEQFF | TGTGCCAGCAGCCCCAACATCGTGGAGCAGTTCTTC
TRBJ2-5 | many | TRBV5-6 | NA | CASSHRTVRTQYF | TGTGCCAGCAGCCACAGGACCGTGAGGACCCAGTACTTC
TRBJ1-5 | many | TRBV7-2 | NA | CASSLQGLGSQPQHF | TGTGCCAGCAGCTTACAAGGCCTTGGTAGTCAGCCCCAGCATTTT
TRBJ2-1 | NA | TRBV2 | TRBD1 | CASSVGQGAGNEQFF | TGTGCCAGCAGTGTTGGACAGGGGGCGGGTAATGAGCAGTTCTTC
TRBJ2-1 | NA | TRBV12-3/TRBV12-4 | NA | CASSPRLRGEQFF | TGTGCCAGCAGCCCACGTCTGAGGGGCGAGCAGTTCTTC
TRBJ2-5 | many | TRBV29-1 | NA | CSVEREETQYF | TGCAGCGTTGAGAGGGAAGAGACCCAGTACTTC
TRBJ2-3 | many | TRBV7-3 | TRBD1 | CASSGAGGPDTQYF | TGTGCCAGCAGCGGTGCAGGGGGCCCAGATACGCAGTATTTT